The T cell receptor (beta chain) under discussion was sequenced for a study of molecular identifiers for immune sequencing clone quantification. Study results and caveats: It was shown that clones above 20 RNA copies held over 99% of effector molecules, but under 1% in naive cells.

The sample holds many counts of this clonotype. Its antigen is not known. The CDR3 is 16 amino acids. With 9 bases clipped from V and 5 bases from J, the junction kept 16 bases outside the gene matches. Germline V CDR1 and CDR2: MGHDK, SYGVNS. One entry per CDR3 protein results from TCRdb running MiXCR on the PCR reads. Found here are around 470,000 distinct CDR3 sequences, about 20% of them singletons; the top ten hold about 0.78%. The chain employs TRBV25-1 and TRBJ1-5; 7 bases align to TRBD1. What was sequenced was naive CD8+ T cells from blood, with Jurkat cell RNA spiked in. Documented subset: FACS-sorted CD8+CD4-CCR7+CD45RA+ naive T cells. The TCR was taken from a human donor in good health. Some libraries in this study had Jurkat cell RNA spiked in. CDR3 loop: CASQGGSPLSDQPQHF. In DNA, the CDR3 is TGTGCCAGTCAGGGGGGGAGTCCCCTATCAGATCAGCCCCAGCATTTT.